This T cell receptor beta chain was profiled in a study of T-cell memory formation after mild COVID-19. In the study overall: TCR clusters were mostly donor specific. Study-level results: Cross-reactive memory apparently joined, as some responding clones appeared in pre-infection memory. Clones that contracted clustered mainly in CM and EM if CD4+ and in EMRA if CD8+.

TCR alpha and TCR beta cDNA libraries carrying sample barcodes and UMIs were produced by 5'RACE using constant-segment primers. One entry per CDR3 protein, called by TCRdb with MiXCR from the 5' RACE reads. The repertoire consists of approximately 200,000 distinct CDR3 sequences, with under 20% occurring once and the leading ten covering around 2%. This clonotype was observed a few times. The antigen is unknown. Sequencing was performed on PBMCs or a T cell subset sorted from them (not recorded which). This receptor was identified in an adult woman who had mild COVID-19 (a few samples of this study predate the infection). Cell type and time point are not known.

CDR3 coding DNA: TGTGCCAGCAGTCAACCGACAGGGGTCCGCGAGCAGTACTTC. Translating gives CASSQPTGVREQYF. This chain uses TRBV6-5 with TRBJ2-7, with 8 bases identical to TRBD1. This CDR3 region has 14 residues. The V segment lost 5 bases and the J segment 6 bases; nucleotides outside the gene matches: 9. The germline CDR1 and CDR2 sequences are MNHEY and SVGAGI.